The 8 T cell receptor beta chains below all came from one sample that was sequenced in a study of molecular identifiers for immune sequencing clone quantification. Each CDR3 protein gets one entry after TCRdb re-called the PCR reads with MiXCR. The table lists hundreds of thousands of distinct CDR3 sequences, around 25% of them singletons. Sequencing used naive CD8+ T cells from blood, with Jurkat cell RNA spiked in. Subset meaning: FACS-sorted CD8+CD4-CCR7+CD45RA+ naive T cells. The receptors were gathered from a human donor in good health. Some libraries in this study had Jurkat cell RNA spiked in.

This clonotype was seen only a few times. The rearrangement uses TRBV11-2 and TRBJ2-1, with TRBD2 matching 11 bases. CDR1 and CDR2 (germline): SGHAT, FQNNGV. With V trimmed by 5 bases and J by 3 bases, 6 bases remained unmatched. The CDR3 covers 16 residues. The CDR3 spells CASSVAGGLDYNEQFF. The CDR3 nucleotides read TGTGCCAGCAGCGTAGCGGGGGGGTTAGACTACAATGAGCAGTTCTTC.

This clonotype was recorded a few times. The chain has TRBV2 and TRBJ2-6; D not resolved. V lost 3 bases, J lost 0 bases, and 6 bases lay in between. In germline, CDR1 is SNHLY, CDR2 FYNNEI. The CDR3 has 15 amino acids. The CDR3 region has the DNA TGTGCCAGCAGTGATTTCAGCTCTGGGGCCAACGTCCTGACTTTC. This gives the protein CASSDFSSGANVLTF.

This clonotype was counted only a few times. The chain uses TRBV9 and TRBJ2-3; the D is unclear. With 4 bases removed from V and 5 bases from J, the gap between germline ends came to 11 bases. The CDR3 has 13 amino acids. CDR1 is SGDLS, CDR2 YYNGEE, per germline. The CDR3 here is CASSPDGGDTQYF. CDR3 nucleotides: TGTGCCAGCAGCCCAGACGGTGGAGATACGCAGTATTTT.

The chain uses TRBV10-3 and TRBJ2-7, with 7 bases that match TRBD1. The germline V gene has CDR1 ENHRY and CDR2 SYGVKD. With V trimmed by 0 bases and J by 3 bases, 8 bases remained unmatched. The CDR3 has 16 amino acids. CDR3 coding DNA: TGTGCCATCAGTGAGTCCCGGGACAGACCCCTCTACGAGCAGTACTTC. It translates to CAISESRDRPLYEQYF.

This sequence joins TRBV4-3 and TRBJ2-2; D is unresolved. This CDR3 has 16 residues. Germline CDR1 and CDR2: LGHNA and YSLEER. Trimming removed 0 bases from V and 9 bases from J, with 17 bases in between. CDR3 in DNA: TGCGCCAGCAGCCAAGATTTGTCTTACCCAATACGGGAGCTGTTTTTT. It encodes CASSQDLSYPIRELFF.

The rearrangement joins TRBV12-3 or TRBV12-4 to TRBJ1-1; no definite D call. This CDR3 has 15 residues. The V and J ends lost 4 bases and 5 bases respectively, with 17 bases between them. The chain's CDR3 is CASSSSVDVWTEAFF. CDR3 bases: TGTGCCAGCAGTTCCAGCGTGGACGTTTGGACTGAAGCTTTCTTT.

At least ten counts were recorded for this clonotype. The conserved final phenylalanine or tryptophan is absent from the CDR3, which likely points to a read error. The DNA is omitted, as the CDR3 cannot be located on it reliably, and the CDR3 follows TCRdb's listing. This rearrangement joins TRBV29-1 to TRBJ2-5; the table's D call, TRBD1, was not checked against the DNA. CDR1 SQVTM and CDR2 ANQGSEA come from the germline V gene. The CDR3 length is 12 residues, termini included. The CDR3 sequence: CSVEDQEPHTVV.

This clonotype appeared a few times. The rearrangement links TRBV19 to TRBJ2-1; a possible D gene is TRBD2 (6 bases). This CDR3 has 18 amino acids. Germline CDR1 reads LNHDA; CDR2 reads SQIVND (reference sequence). The V and J ends lost 4 bases and 5 bases respectively, with 24 bases between them. The CDR3 loop is CASSTQRKGRPHNNEQFF. The CDR3 coding sequence is TGTGCCAGTAGTACCCAAAGGAAGGGGAGGCCACACAACAATGAGCAGTTCTTC.